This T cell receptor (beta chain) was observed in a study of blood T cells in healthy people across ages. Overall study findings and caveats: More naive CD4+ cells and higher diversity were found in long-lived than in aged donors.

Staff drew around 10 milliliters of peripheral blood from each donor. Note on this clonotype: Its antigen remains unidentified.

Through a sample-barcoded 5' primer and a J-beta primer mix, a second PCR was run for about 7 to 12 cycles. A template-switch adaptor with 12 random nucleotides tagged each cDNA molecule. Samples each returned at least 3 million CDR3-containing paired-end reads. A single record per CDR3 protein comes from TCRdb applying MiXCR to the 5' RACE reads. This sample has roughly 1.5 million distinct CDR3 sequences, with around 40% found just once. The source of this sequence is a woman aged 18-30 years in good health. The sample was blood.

CDR3 nucleotide sequence: TGTGCCAGCCATGAACGGGAGGTAGGGTACAATGAGCAGTACTTC. Translated: CASHEREVGYNEQYF. This chain links TRBV28 with TRBJ2-1, with 7 bases aligning to TRBD2. The DNA end favors TRBJ2-7, so the J call may be wrong. The germline CDR1 and CDR2 sequences are MDHEN and SYDVKM. There are 15 residues in the CDR3.